This TCR beta chain originates from a study of blood T cells in healthy people across ages. Study observations and caveats: Among long-lived donors, naive CD4+ cells were more numerous and diversity higher than in aged donors. Correlation between TCR beta diversity and naive T cell percentage was strong.

Concerning this clonotype: Its antigen remains unknown.

PCR was performed a second time for about 7 to 11 cycles using a sample-barcoded 5' primer and a J-beta primer mix. Each single sample gave us at least 2.5 million CDR3-containing paired-end reads. MiXCR was run by TCRdb on the 5' RACE reads, yielding one entry per CDR3 protein. The repertoire has roughly 1.5 million distinct CDR3 sequences, approximately 39% of them found once; the top ten carry around 4%. The V segment lost 6 bases and the J segment 0 bases; nucleotides outside the gene matches: 8. In germline, CDR1 is MNHNS, CDR2 SASEGT. This CDR3 comprises 17 residues. Every sample gave at least 5 micrograms of total RNA when it was extracted.

The J gene is TRBJ2-6, the V gene TRBV6-1, with 7 bases matching TRBD1. The source is a woman between 18 and 29 years old in good health. Sequencing was carried out using blood. The CDR3 DNA is TGTGCCAGCAGAGACAGGACAGGTGGCTCTGGGGCCAACGTCCTGACTTTC. Amino acid sequence: CASRDRTGGSGANVLTF.